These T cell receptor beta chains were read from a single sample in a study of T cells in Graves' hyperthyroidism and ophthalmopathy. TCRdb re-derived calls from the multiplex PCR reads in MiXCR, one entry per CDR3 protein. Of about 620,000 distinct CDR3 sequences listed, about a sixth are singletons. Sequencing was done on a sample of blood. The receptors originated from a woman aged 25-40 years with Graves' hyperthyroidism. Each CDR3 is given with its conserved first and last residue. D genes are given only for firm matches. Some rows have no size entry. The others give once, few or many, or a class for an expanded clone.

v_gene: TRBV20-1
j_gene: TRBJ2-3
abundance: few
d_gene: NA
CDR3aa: CSARVGSGQRGSDTQYF
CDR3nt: TGCAGTGCTAGAGTAGGGTCAGGGCAACGGGGCTCAGATACGCAGTATTTT

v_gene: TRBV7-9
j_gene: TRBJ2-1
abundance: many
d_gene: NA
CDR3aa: CASSFSSGPFYNEQFF
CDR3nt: TGTGCCAGCAGCTTCTCAAGCGGGCCCTTTTACAATGAGCAGTTCTTC

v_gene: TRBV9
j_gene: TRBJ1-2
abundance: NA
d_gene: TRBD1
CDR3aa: CASSSDRGDYGYTF
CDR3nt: TGTGCCAGCAGCTCGGACAGGGGGGACTATGGCTACACCTTC

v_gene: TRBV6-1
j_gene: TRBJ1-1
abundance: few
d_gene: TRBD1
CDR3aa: CASSQQGQGAFF
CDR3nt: TGTGCCAGCAGCCAACAGGGACAGGGAGCTTTCTTT

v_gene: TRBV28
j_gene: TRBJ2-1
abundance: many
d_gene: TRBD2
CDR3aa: CASSSPLAGEQFF
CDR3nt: TGTGCCAGCAGTTCGCCTCTAGCGGGAGAGCAGTTCTTC

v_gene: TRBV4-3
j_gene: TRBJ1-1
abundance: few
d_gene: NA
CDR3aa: CASSQEVGSTEAFF
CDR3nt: TGCGCCAGCAGCCAAGAGGTCGGCAGCACTGAAGCTTTCTTT

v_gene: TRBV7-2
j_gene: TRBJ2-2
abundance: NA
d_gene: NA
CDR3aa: CASSLTSGGSGELFF
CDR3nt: TGTGCCAGCAGCTTAACGTCGGGGGGCTCCGGGGAGCTGTTTTTT

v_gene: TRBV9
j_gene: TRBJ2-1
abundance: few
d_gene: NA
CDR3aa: CASSPPEAYEQFF
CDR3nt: TGTGCCAGCAGCCCGCCTGAGGCCTATGAGCAGTTCTTC

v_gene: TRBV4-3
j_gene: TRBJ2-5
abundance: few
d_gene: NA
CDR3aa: CASSQEFWETQYF
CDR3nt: TGCGCCAGCAGCCAAGAATTCTGGGAGACCCAGTACTTC

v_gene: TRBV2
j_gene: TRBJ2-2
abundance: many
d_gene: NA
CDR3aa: CASKGTRLRGELFF
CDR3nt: TGTGCCAGCAAGGGGACGAGATTACGAGGGGAGCTGTTTTTT

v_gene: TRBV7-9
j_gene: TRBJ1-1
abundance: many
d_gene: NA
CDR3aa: CASSLGVDILHAFF
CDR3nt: TGTGCCAGCAGCTTGGGGGTGGACATCCTGCACGCTTTCTTT

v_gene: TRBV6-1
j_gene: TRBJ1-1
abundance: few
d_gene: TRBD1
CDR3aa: CASSDRTGRNTEAFF
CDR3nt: TGTGCCAGCAGTGACCGGACAGGTAGGAACACTGAAGCTTTCTTT

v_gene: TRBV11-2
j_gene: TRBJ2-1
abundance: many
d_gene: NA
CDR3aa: CASSLEGPRLGTEQFF
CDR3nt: TGTGCCAGCAGCTTAGAAGGCCCAAGGCTGGGGACTGAGCAGTTCTTC

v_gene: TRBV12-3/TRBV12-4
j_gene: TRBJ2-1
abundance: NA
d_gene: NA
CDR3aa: CASSYVYNEQFF
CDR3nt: TGTGCCAGCAGTTACGTATACAATGAGCAGTTCTTC

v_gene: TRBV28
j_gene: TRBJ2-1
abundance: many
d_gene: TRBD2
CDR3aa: CASTTRRLAGGNEQFF
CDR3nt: TGTGCCAGCACCACCCGGCGGCTAGCGGGGGGAAATGAGCAGTTCTTC

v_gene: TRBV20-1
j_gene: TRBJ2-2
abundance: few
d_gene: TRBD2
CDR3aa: CSATPGLAAGELFF
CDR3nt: TGCAGTGCTACGCCGGGACTAGCCGCCGGGGAGCTGTTTTTT

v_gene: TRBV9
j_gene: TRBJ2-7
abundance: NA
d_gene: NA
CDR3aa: CASSVEESYEQYF
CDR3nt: TGTGCCAGCAGCGTAGAAGAATCCTACGAGCAGTACTTC

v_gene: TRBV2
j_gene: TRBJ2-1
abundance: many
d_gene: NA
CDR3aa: CASIIQETYNEQFF
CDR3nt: TGTGCCAGCATTATTCAGGAGACATACAATGAGCAGTTCTTC

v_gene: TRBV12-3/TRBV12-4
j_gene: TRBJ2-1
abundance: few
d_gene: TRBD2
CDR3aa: CASSTRTSYYNEQFF
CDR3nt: TGTGCCAGCAGTACAAGGACTAGTTACTACAATGAGCAGTTCTTC

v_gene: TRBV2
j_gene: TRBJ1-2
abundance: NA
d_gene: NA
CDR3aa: CASRADSGVGGYTF
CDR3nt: TGTGCCAGCAGGGCGGACAGCGGTGTGGGTGGCTACACCTTC

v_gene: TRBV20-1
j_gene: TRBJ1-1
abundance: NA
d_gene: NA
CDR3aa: CSARVIGMNTEAFF
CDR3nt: TGCAGTGCTAGAGTTATAGGGATGAACACTGAAGCTTTCTTT

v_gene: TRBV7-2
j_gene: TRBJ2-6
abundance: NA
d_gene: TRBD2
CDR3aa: CASSSPREAARSSGANVLTF
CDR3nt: TGTGCCAGCAGCTCCCCACGGGAGGCCGCTCGTAGCTCTGGGGCCAACGTCCTGACTTTC

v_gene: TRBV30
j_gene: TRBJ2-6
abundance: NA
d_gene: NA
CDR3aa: CAWSVAAGKANVLTF
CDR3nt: TGTGCCTGGAGTGTAGCTGCGGGTAAGGCCAACGTCCTGACTTTC

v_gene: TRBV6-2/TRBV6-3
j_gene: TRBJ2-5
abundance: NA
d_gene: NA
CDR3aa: CANSTRETQYF
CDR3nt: TGTGCCAACAGTACCAGGGAGACCCAGTACTTC

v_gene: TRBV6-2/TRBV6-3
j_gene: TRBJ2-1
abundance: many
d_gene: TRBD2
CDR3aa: CASSPWIAGLYNEQFF
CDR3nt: TGTGCCAGCAGTCCCTGGATAGCGGGACTATACAATGAGCAGTTCTTC

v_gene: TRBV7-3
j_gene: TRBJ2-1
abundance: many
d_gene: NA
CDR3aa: CASSLLGEQFF
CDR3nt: TGTGCCAGCAGCCTGTTGGGTGAGCAGTTCTTC

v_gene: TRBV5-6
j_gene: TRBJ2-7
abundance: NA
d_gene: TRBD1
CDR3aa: CASSLGGTGFEQYF
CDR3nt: TGTGCCAGCAGCTTGGGTGGGACAGGGTTCGAGCAGTACTTC

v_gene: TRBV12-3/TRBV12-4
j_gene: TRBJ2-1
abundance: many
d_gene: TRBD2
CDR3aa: CASSPKASSGHYNEQFF
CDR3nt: TGTGCCAGCAGTCCCAAAGCATCTAGCGGGCACTACAATGAGCAGTTCTTC

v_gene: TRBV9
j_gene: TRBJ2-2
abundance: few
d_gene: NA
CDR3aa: CASSVGARKTGELFF
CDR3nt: TGTGCCAGCAGCGTAGGAGCTAGGAAAACCGGGGAGCTGTTTTTT

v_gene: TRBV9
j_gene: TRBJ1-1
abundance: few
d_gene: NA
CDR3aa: CASSVTPNTEAFF
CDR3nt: TGTGCCAGCAGCGTTACACCGAACACTGAAGCTTTCTTT

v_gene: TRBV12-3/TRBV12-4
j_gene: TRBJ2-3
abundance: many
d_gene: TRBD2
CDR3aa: CASTESHSGRGVGTDTQYF
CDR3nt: TGTGCCAGCACCGAGTCCCATAGCGGGAGAGGTGTGGGTACAGATACGCAGTATTTT

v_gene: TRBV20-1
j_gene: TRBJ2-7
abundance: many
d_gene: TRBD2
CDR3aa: CSALGTSGPSYEQYF
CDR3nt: TGCAGTGCTCTCGGGACTAGCGGGCCCTCCTACGAGCAGTACTTC

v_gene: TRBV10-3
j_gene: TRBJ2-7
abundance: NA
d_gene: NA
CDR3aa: CAISHGGVEYEQYF
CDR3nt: TGTGCCATCAGTCACGGAGGGGTAGAGTACGAGCAGTACTTC

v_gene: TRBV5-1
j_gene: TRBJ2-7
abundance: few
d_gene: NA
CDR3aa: CASSKDRIRNYEQYF
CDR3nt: TGCGCCAGCAGCAAAGACAGGATCAGAAACTACGAGCAGTACTTC

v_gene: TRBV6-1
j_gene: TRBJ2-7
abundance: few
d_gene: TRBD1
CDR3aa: CASSWARPRDRTYEQYF
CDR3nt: TGTGCCAGCAGTTGGGCCCGTCCCCGGGACAGGACCTACGAGCAGTACTTC

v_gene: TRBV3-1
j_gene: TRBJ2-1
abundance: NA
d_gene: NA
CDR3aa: CASSQDWTNTRQFF
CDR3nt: TGTGCCAGCAGCCAAGATTGGACAAATACTCGGCAGTTCTTC